The next 5 T cell receptor beta chains were all read from a single sample in a study of shared clonotypes between healthy human individuals. Sequencing used immunoSEQ multiplex PCR; TCRdb keeps in-frame clones, though not all of them. The table includes roughly 1,600,000 clones, roughly 98.5% detected once. Sequenced input: naive CD4+ T cells sorted from blood. The subset denotes: CD45RA+ positively selected. These receptors all stem from a man under 40 in good health.

As regards this clone: One end of the junction fails to match germline, which may point to a read error. The rearrangement uses TRBV7-6 and TRBJ2-3; 9 bases align to TRBD1. This CDR3 spans 19 amino acids. CDR1 SGHVS and CDR2 FNYEAQ come from the germline V gene. CDR3 sequence (DNA): TGTGCCAGCGGCTTTCAGACAGGGGGTGCGGGGATGGGCACAGATACGCAGTATTTT. Amino acids: CASGFQTGGAGMGTDTQYF.

This clone was counted a single time. The rearrangement links TRBV30 to TRBJ2-2; D is uncertain. The CDR3 runs to 13 residues. Trimming removed 4 bases from V and 0 bases from J, with 6 bases in between. Germline V gives CDR1 GTSNPN, CDR2 SVGIG (reference sequence). CDR3 nucleotide sequence: TGTGCCTGGAACCTAGCGAACACCGGGGAGCTGTTTTTT. Residues: CAWNLANTGELFF.

The V and J genes are TRBV27 and TRBJ1-5; D gene uncertain. Germline values: CDR1 MNHEY, CDR2 SMNVEV (reference sequence). V gave up 6 bases and J gave up 4 bases, with 10 bases separating them. The CDR3 has 13 residues. CDR3 coding DNA: TGTGCCAGCAGCGACCGTAATAATCAGCCCCAGCATTTT. Amino acids: CASSDRNNQPQHF.

This chain connects TRBV7-6 to TRBJ2-5; D is possibly TRBD2 (6 bases). With 0 bases removed from V and 9 bases from J, the gap between germline ends came to 14 bases. This CDR3 spans 14 amino acids. Germline lookup yields CDR1 SGHVS and CDR2 FNYEAQ. The CDR3 protein is CASSLAGGGEAQYF. DNA for the CDR3: TGTGCCAGCAGCTTAGCGGGAGGTGGCGAGGCCCAGTACTTC.

The chain is built from TRBV5-1 and TRBJ2-1, with D unresolved. The CDR3 length is 14 residues. The V gene's germline CDR1 is SGHRS and CDR2 YFSETQ. V shed 4 bases and J shed 8 bases, with 16 bases lying between them. The CDR3 reads CASSRYRRTDEQFF. CDR3 bases: TGCGCCAGCAGCAGGTATCGGCGGACGGATGAGCAGTTCTTC.